A single sample gave rise to the 11 T cell receptor beta chains below, sequenced in a study of blood T cells in healthy people across ages. The second PCR ran roughly 6 to 12 cycles with a sample-barcoded 5' primer and J-beta primers. TCRdb reanalysed the 5' RACE reads using MiXCR and keeps one entry per CDR3 protein. The table shows hundreds of thousands of distinct CDR3 sequences, with 32% occurring only once. Sequenced: blood. Receptors originate from a woman at least 80 years old in good health.

Points on this clonotype: A much larger clone lies one base from this, so it may be a read error. The chain employs TRBV5-4 and TRBJ1-2; D unclear. From germline, CDR1 is SGHNT and CDR2 YYREEE (reference sequence). The CDR3 loop spans 15 amino acids. Here the CDR3 reads CVSSLEASRNYGYTF. CDR3 bases: TGTGTCAGCAGCTTGGAAGCGTCTCGGAACTATGGCTACACCTTC.

As concerns this clonotype: The junction differs from germline at one of its ends, possibly a read error. The chain is built from TRBV6-6 and TRBJ2-1, with D tentatively TRBD1 (6 bases). The CDR3 runs to 15 residues. Germline V gene sequence: CDR1 MNHNY, CDR2 SVGAGI (reference sequence). CDR3 protein: CTSSSTGSSYNEQFF. CDR3 coding DNA: TGTACCAGCAGTTCAACAGGGAGCTCCTACAATGAGCAGTTCTTC.

The sample holds many counts of this clonotype. The chain couples TRBV9 to TRBJ1-5; 7 nucleotides match TRBD1. The CDR3 is made up of 15 amino acids. CDR1 is SGDLS and CDR2 is YYNGEE in the germline V gene. J lost 6 bases, V lost 4 bases, and 10 bases had no gene match. CDR3 DNA sequence: TGTGCCAGCAGCCTCACAGACAGGGCCCGTCAGCCCCAGCATTTT. Its translation is CASSLTDRARQPQHF.

This chain uses TRBV7-2 with TRBJ2-4, with D possibly being TRBD1 (5 bases). The DNA end is a closer match to TRBJ2-5, so the J assignment may be wrong. The CDR3 has 14 residues. Per the germline V gene, CDR1 is SGHTA and CDR2 is FQGNSA. The CDR3 DNA is TGTGCCAGCAGCTCCAACAGGTTCCAAGAGACCCAGTACTTC. It specifies CASSSNRFQETQYF.

This clonotype was observed a handful of times. A read error may explain this, as a much larger clone is one base away. This chain joins TRBV10-3 and TRBJ2-3; 8 bases fit TRBD2. CDR1 ENHRY and CDR2 SYGVKD come from the germline V gene. Trimming cost V 5 bases and J 2 bases; bases outside gene matches: 15. The CDR3 sequence is 18 residues long. The CDR3 region has the DNA TGTGCCATCAGTCAAAGAGCTGGACGAGCGGGAGTCACAGATACGCAGTATTTT. Translated: CAISQRAGRAGVTDTQYF.

Comments on this clonotype: A much larger clone differs from this one at a single base, so this may be a read error. CDR3 residues: CASSPQASRGYDYTF. DNA for the CDR3: TGCGCCAGCAGCCCACAAGCCTCCCGGGGGTATGACTACACCTTC. The J gene is TRBJ1-2, the V gene TRBV5-1; TRBD1 is a possible D gene (5 bases). The germline V gene encodes CDR1 SGHRS and CDR2 YFSETQ. This CDR3 is built from 15 residues.

This clonotype was seen a single time. This rearrangement joins TRBV29-1 to TRBJ2-1, with unresolved D. The CDR3 runs 13 residues. Germline CDR1 and CDR2: SQVTM and ANQGSEA. Trimming pared 4 bases from V and 9 bases from J, leaving 16 bases between. CDR3 amino acids: CSVGSGQIVEQFF. The CDR3 DNA reads as TGCAGCGTTGGGAGTGGGCAGATAGTTGAGCAGTTCTTC.

This clonotype was found many times. The chain recombines TRBV20-1 with TRBJ1-1; 7 bases match TRBD1. J gave up 0 bases and V 1 base, and 2 bases lay outside the gene matches. In germline, CDR1 is DFQATT, CDR2 SNEGSKA (reference sequence). CDR3 length: 14 residues. The CDR3 nucleotides are TGCAGTGCTAGAGTGGGACAGCTGAACACTGAAGCTTTCTTT. Its translation is CSARVGQLNTEAFF.

CDR3 residues: CASSPQQGNGYTF. The CDR3 nucleotides are TGTGCCAGCTCACCTCAACAAGGGAATGGCTACACCTTC. The V gene is TRBV18, the J gene TRBJ1-2; D ambiguous. The V gene lost 3 bases and the J gene lost 6 bases, with 11 bases spanning the gap. The CDR3 totals 13 residues. Germline loops: CDR1 KGHSH, CDR2 LQKENI.

The chain employs TRBV6-5 and TRBJ1-2; D unclear. The length of the CDR3 is 14 residues. Germline assignment: CDR1 MNHEY and CDR2 SVGAGI. V was cut by 5 bases and J by 4 bases, with 14 bases left in between. The CDR3: CASSTRERGYGYTF. The CDR3 DNA follows: TGTGCCAGCAGTACCCGCGAACGGGGCTATGGCTACACCTTC.

This clonotype was detected ten times or more. The CDR3 coding sequence is TGCGCCAGCAGCCAGGGACAGGGTAAAGCAGATACGCAGTATTTT. Translating gives CASSQGQGKADTQYF. The chain carries TRBV5-1 and TRBJ2-3; 9 bases fit TRBD1. Germline V gene lookup returns CDR1 SGHRS and CDR2 YFSETQ. Germline trimming cut 4 bases from V and 4 bases from J; bases unmatched to any gene: 7. The CDR3 is made up of 15 amino acids.